A single sample gave rise to the 21 T cell receptor beta chains below, sequenced in a study of T-cell reconstitution after alpha-beta-depleted transplantation in children. The library targeted TCRbeta and was prepared with unique molecular identifiers. TCRdb itself ran the PCR reads through MiXCR, one entry per CDR3 protein. The repertoire holds about 110,000 distinct CDR3 sequences, with 10% as singletons. The sample was PBMCs, taken before TCRalphabeta/CD19-depleted stem cell transplant. The receptor set was obtained from a boy between 2 and 10 years old with acute lymphoblastic leukemia, due to receive a stem cell transplant.

The chain employs TRBV7-8 and TRBJ2-1, with a tentative D call TRBD2 (5 bases). The germline gives CDR1 SGHVS, CDR2 FQNEAQ. This CDR3 contains 15 residues. Trimming shortened V by 2 bases and J by 1 base, and 9 bases separated the two germline ends. This CDR3 reads CASSLLPGSYNEQFF. CDR3 in DNA: TGTGCCAGCAGCTTATTACCGGGATCCTACAATGAGCAGTTCTTC.

A few counts support this clonotype. This chain joins TRBV12-5 and TRBJ1-5; D not resolved. This CDR3 has 13 amino acids. V was cut by 1 base and J by 9 bases, with 10 bases left in between. Germline values: CDR1 LGHNT, CDR2 FRNRAP. CDR3 sequence reads: CASGLGAGWPQHF. The DNA of the CDR3 is TGTGCTAGTGGTTTGGGGGCCGGCTGGCCCCAGCATTTT.

This sequence joins TRBV14 and TRBJ2-5; D is undetermined. Germline CDR1 and CDR2: SGHDN and FVKESK. This CDR3 spans 13 amino acids. V was shortened by 0 bases and J by 7 bases, with 9 bases between the two germline ends. The CDR3 DNA sequence: TGTGCCAGCAGCCAAGATCTTTCCCCGACCCAGTACTTC. Translated: CASSQDLSPTQYF.

The chain has TRBV29-1 and TRBJ1-2; D is unclear. The CDR3 sequence is 14 residues long. The germline V gene encodes CDR1 SQVTM and CDR2 ANQGSEA. V gave up 3 bases and J gave up 3 bases, with 14 bases separating them. The CDR3 DNA reads TGCAGCGTTGATGTCAAAACAGATCACTATGGCTACACCTTC. Amino acid sequence: CSVDVKTDHYGYTF.

The chain links TRBV7-6 to TRBJ1-2; D remains unclear. Per germline, CDR1 SGHVS and CDR2 FNYEAQ. CDR3 length: 17 residues. V shed 5 bases and J shed 4 bases, with 23 bases lying between them. The CDR3 region is CASSPSPNMGKGYGYTF. In DNA form, the CDR3 reads TGTGCCAGCAGCCCGTCCCCGAACATGGGGAAGGGCTATGGCTACACCTTC.

This clonotype was counted between two and nine times. The chain couples TRBV6-1 to TRBJ1-5; TRBD1 is a possible D gene (6 bases). V was cut by 2 bases and J by 8 bases, with 13 bases left in between. This CDR3 has 14 residues. CDR1 and CDR2 (germline): MNHNS, SASEGT. The CDR3 DNA reads as TGTGCCAGCAGTGAATTCTACAGGGAGAAGCCCCAGCATTTT. Translated: CASSEFYREKPQHF.

Regarding this clonotype: The conserved final phenylalanine or tryptophan is absent from the CDR3, which likely points to a read error. The V and J genes are TRBV20-1 and TRBJ2-1; 8 nucleotides match TRBD2. V shed 7 bases and J 1 base; nucleotides not matched to a gene: 12. Germline V gene lookup returns CDR1 DFQATT and CDR2 SNEGSKA (reference sequence). The CDR3 loop spans 16 amino acids. DNA for the CDR3: TGCAGTGACGGGAGATTGGGCGGGAGGTCCTACAATGAGCAGTTCCTC. It codes for CSDGRLGGRSYNEQFL.

This clonotype occurred a few times. DNA of the CDR3: TGCAGCGTTGTCACAGGAAACACCATATATTTT. Protein: CSVVTGNTIYF. The chain employs TRBV29-1 and TRBJ1-3; D remains unclear. CDR1 and CDR2 from the germline V gene are SQVTM and ANQGSEA. This CDR3 contains 11 residues. The germline V and J ends were trimmed by 4 bases and 4 bases, with 5 bases remaining between them.

The table lists this clonotype with a few counts. The genes are TRBV27 and TRBJ2-7; TRBD1 agrees at 9 bases. Germline CDR1 and CDR2: MNHEY and SMNVEV (reference sequence). Losses at the gene ends were 3 bases for V and 4 bases for J; bases not matched to a gene: 22. The CDR3 extends over 20 amino acids. CDR3 amino acids: CASSFPLSPENRGRRYEQYF. In DNA form, the CDR3 reads TGTGCCAGCAGTTTTCCGCTTTCCCCCGAAAACAGGGGGCGTCGGTACGAGCAGTACTTC.

In this sample, this clonotype turned up a few times. This sequence joins TRBV27 and TRBJ2-1; D uncertain. Trimming took off 6 bases at V and 0 bases at J, with 12 bases between the two ends. CDR3 length equals 15 residues. The germline CDR1 and CDR2 sequences are MNHEY and SMNVEV (reference sequence). CDR3 sequence (DNA): TGTGCCAGCAGCCCATCTTGGGGCTCCTACAATGAGCAGTTCTTC. Its protein is CASSPSWGSYNEQFF.

This clonotype occurred many times. The J gene is TRBJ2-7, the V gene TRBV6-5; TRBD2 might be the D (5 bases). The CDR3 runs 13 residues. CDR1 MNHEY and CDR2 SVGAGI come from the germline V gene. V was trimmed by 0 bases and J by 4 bases, leaving 7 bases between them. DNA for the CDR3: TGTGCCAGCAGTTACTCCGGGGTTTACGAGCAGTACTTC. This gives the protein CASSYSGVYEQYF.

This clonotype came up a few times. The V and J genes are TRBV20-1 and TRBJ2-1; 8 bases are a match to TRBD2. The CDR3 spans 14 residues. The V gene's germline CDR1 is DFQATT and CDR2 SNEGSKA (reference sequence). V lost 3 bases to trimming and J lost 6 bases; unmatched junction nucleotides: 7. The CDR3 nucleotides are TGCAGTGCTAGGAACCGGGAGGGCCTCAATGAGCAGTTCTTC. Amino acids: CSARNREGLNEQFF.

This clonotype appeared a few times. The V gene is TRBV5-1, the J gene TRBJ2-1; either TRBD1 or TRBD2 may supply D (5 bases each). This CDR3 comprises 15 residues. The V and J ends lost 0 bases and 3 bases respectively, with 10 bases between them. CDR1 and CDR2 from the germline V gene are SGHRS and YFSETQ. CDR3 sequence reads: CASSLEGPNYNEQFF. The CDR3 DNA reads TGCGCCAGCAGCTTGGAGGGACCTAACTACAATGAGCAGTTCTTC. Filled out from reference TRBV5-1 and TRBJ2-1, the complete variable domain reads KAGVTQTPRYLIKTRGQQVTLSCSPISGHRSVSWYQQTPGQGLQFLFEYFSETQRNKGNFPGRFSGRQFSNSRSEMNVSTLELGDSALYLCASSLEGPNYNEQFFGPGTRLTVL.

This clonotype was picked up many times. V usage is TRBV25-1 and J usage is TRBJ1-1, with D tentatively TRBD1 (5 bases). The CDR3 is made up of 14 amino acids. Germline V gives CDR1 MGHDK, CDR2 SYGVNS. V was pared by 6 bases and J by 3 bases, with 14 bases between. CDR3 in amino acids: CASSPMGRDTEAFF. CDR3 nucleotides: TGTGCCAGCAGCCCAATGGGACGGGACACTGAAGCTTTCTTT.

CDR3 DNA sequence: TGTGCCAGCTCACCAAGGACAGGGGTGGATTACACTGAAGCTTTCTTT. It translates to CASSPRTGVDYTEAFF. This rearrangement joins TRBV18 to TRBJ1-1; 9 bases line up with TRBD1. Trimming cost V 2 bases and J 3 bases; bases outside gene matches: 7. The CDR3 is 16 residues long. The germline CDR1 and CDR2 sequences are KGHSH and LQKENI.

The chain carries TRBV5-1 and TRBJ2-5; 8 positions match TRBD2. J lost 2 bases, V lost 5 bases, and 8 bases had no gene match. Germline lookup yields CDR1 SGHRS and CDR2 YFSETQ. The CDR3 runs 15 residues. The CDR3 region has the DNA TGCGCCAGCAGTAATAGCGGGAACACTCAAGAGACCCAGTACTTC. This encodes CASSNSGNTQETQYF. The full variable domain, completed using reference TRBV5-1 and TRBJ2-5, is KAGVTQTPRYLIKTRGQQVTLSCSPISGHRSVSWYQQTPGQGLQFLFEYFSETQRNKGNFPGRFSGRQFSNSRSEMNVSTLELGDSALYLCASSNSGNTQETQYFGPGTRLLVL.

The chain joins TRBV2 to TRBJ2-3; 7 nucleotides agree with TRBD1. Looked up from germline, CDR1 is SNHLY and CDR2 is FYNNEI. After removal of 10 bases from V and 2 bases from J, the junction contained 6 bases not matched to a gene. The CDR3 is 13 residues long. In DNA form, the CDR3 reads TGTGCCACCTCGGACAGGTACACAGATACGCAGTATTTT. Residues: CATSDRYTDTQYF.

This clonotype has only a few counts. The chain links TRBV6-1 to TRBJ1-1; D is ambiguous. Germline V gene sequence: CDR1 MNHNS, CDR2 SASEGT. This CDR3 spans 14 amino acids. V was shortened by 3 bases and J by 0 bases, with 8 bases between the two germline ends. This CDR3 reads CASSDGHMNTEAFF. The CDR3 nucleotides are TGTGCCAGCAGTGACGGTCACATGAACACTGAAGCTTTCTTT.

This clonotype was seen only a few times. The junction departs from the called germline gene at one end, perhaps through a read error. The chain carries TRBV6-1 and TRBJ2-7, with a possible D match to TRBD1 (6 bases). In germline, CDR1 is MNHNS, CDR2 SASEGT. The CDR3 is 12 residues long. CDR3 residues: CASSLNRDNGNF. CDR3 nucleotides: TGTGCCAGCAGTCTGAACCGGGACAATGGAAACTTC.

CDR3 in amino acids: CASRPRGLLDTEAFF. CDR3 sequence (DNA): TGTGCCAGCAGGCCCAGGGGGCTATTGGACACTGAAGCTTTCTTT. The rearrangement uses TRBV7-6 and TRBJ1-1; 8 nucleotides agree with TRBD1. Germline V gene data show CDR1 as SGHVS and CDR2 as FNYEAQ. J lost 3 bases, V lost 6 bases, and 9 bases had no gene match. The CDR3 is 15 amino acids.

This clonotype was found many times. The genes are TRBV7-2 and TRBJ2-7; D unclear. The germline gives CDR1 SGHTA, CDR2 FQGNSA. Trimming took 2 bases from V and 0 from J, leaving 14 bases between them. CDR3 length: 16 amino acids. The CDR3 sequence is CASSLRPHPASYEQYF. DNA of the CDR3: TGTGCCAGCAGCTTAAGGCCTCATCCTGCCTCCTACGAGCAGTACTTC.